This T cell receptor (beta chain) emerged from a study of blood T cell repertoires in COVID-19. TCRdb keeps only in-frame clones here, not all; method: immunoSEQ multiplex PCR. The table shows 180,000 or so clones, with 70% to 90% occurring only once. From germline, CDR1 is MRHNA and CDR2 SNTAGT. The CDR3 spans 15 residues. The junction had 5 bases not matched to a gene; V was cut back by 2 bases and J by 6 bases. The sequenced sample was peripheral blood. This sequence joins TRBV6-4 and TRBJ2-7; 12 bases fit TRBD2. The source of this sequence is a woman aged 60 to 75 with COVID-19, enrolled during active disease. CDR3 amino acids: CASSDKTSGRTEQYF. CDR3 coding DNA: TGTGCCAGCAGTGACAAGACTAGCGGGAGAACCGAGCAGTACTTC.